This T cell receptor (beta chain) emerged from a study of cytomegalovirus exposure and HLA in healthy donors. For this clone: Its antigen is currently unknown.

CDR1 is LGHNA, CDR2 YNFKEQ, per germline. J lost 5 bases, V lost 5 bases, and 9 bases had no gene match. The CDR3 is 16 amino acids. Study outcomes and limitations: Looking again later, the authors saw that most CMV-associated TCR beta chains seemed HLA-restricted. A list of 164 TCR beta chains associated with cytomegalovirus was given. Generally TCR sequences proved uncommon, though certain public TCRs appeared in numerous donors. For most TCR beta V segments, an earlier analysis put the productive rate at about 87% or about 30% of the time.

PCR involved 60 Vbeta and 13 Jbeta primers. TCRdb's table, derived via immunoSEQ multiplex PCR, lists solely in-frame clones and lacks some. The sample has around 180,000 clones, less than 75% seen once. The rearrangement joins TRBV4-2 to TRBJ2-1; 10 bases match TRBD1. The receptor's source is a girl between 10 and 17 years old in good health and CMV-seronegative. Sequencing used PBMCs. The CDR3 region has the DNA TGTGCCAGCAGCGAAGGGACAGGGGTAATTAACAATGAGCAGTTCTTC. Residues: CASSEGTGVINNEQFF.